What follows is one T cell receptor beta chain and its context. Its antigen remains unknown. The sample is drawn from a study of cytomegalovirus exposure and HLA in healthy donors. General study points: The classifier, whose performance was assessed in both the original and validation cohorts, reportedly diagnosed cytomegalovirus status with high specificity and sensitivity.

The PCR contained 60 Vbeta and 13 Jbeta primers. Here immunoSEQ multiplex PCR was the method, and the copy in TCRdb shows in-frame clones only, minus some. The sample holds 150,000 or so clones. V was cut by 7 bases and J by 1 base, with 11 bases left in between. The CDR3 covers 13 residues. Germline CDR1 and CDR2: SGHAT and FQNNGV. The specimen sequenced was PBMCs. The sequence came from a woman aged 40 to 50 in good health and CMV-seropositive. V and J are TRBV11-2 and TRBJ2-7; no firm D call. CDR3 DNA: TGTGCCAGCACCTCTTCCGGGTCCTACGAGCAGTACTTC. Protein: CASTSSGSYEQYF.